This T cell receptor beta chain comes out of a study of regulatory T cells in long-lasting Graves disease. Turning to this clonotype: A much larger clone differs by one base, so this may be a read error.

Sample time point: persistent/refractory GD, antithyroid drugs over 5 years with positive TRAb. RNA isolated from PBMCs was used to make the TCR library. Germline V gene lookup returns CDR1 MRHNA and CDR2 SNTAGT. The CDR3 covers 14 residues. TCR beta libraries were built with iRepertoire HTBI primers and Arm-PCR of CDR3 regions. TCRdb re-called the multiplex PCR reads through MiXCR, storing one row per CDR3 protein. Of roughly 500,000 distinct CDR3 sequences detected, 20% appear once; the ten largest clones hold about 8.3%. The sequences come from peripheral blood mononuclear cells (PBMCs), collected when the disease was refractory, from a patient treated with antithyroid drugs. This TCR came from a female donor with Graves disease. The chain uses TRBV6-4 and TRBJ1-4; perhaps TRBD1 as D (5 bases). The CDR3, as DNA: TGTGCCAGCGGGGCCGGGCCCCTAAATGAAAGACTGTTTTTT. Amino acids: CASGAGPLNERLFF.